The 15 T cell receptor beta chains given below trace back to one sample, sequenced in a study of T cells in Graves' hyperthyroidism and ophthalmopathy. There were TCR beta CDR3 regions amplified from RNA transcripts. The TCR CDR3 was amplified in a first-round RT-PCR using the HTBI primer set. Each CDR3 protein gets one entry after TCRdb re-called the multiplex PCR reads with MiXCR. The sample has 500,000 to 550,000 distinct CDR3 sequences, just under 20% seen once. The sample was blood. The source is a middle-aged man with Graves' ophthalmopathy.

Points on this clonotype: At one end, the junction sequence differs from germline, possibly due to a read error. The rearrangement uses TRBV7-7 and TRBJ2-1; 9 bases are a match to TRBD1. Germline V CDR1 and CDR2: SSHAT, FNYEAQ (reference sequence). This CDR3 has 15 residues. CDR3 sequence reads: CASSDTGQGSSEQFF. DNA of the CDR3: TGTGCTAGCAGCGACACGGGACAGGGATCCAGTGAGCAGTTCTTC.

This clonotype was seen ten or more times. The V gene is TRBV6-2 or TRBV6-3, the J gene TRBJ1-5; perhaps TRBD1 as D (5 bases). Per the germline V gene, CDR1 is MNHEY and CDR2 is SVGEGT. V dropped 7 bases and J dropped 2 bases, with 12 bases sitting between them. The CDR3 length is 14 residues. The CDR3 DNA follows: TGTGCCAGCAAGGTAAGGGGTGGCAATCAGCCCCAGCATTTT. Its protein is CASKVRGGNQPQHF.

The chain is built from TRBV30 and TRBJ2-2; TRBD2 might be the D (5 bases). The CDR3 has 15 amino acids. V lost 4 bases and J 4 bases, leaving 16 bases between the germline ends. The V gene's germline CDR1 is GTSNPN and CDR2 SVGIG (reference sequence). The CDR3 region has the DNA TGTGCCTGGACTCGTACGGGCGGGCCCACCGGGGAGCTGTTTTTT. This gives the protein CAWTRTGGPTGELFF.

This clonotype has a handful of counts. The chain joins TRBV10-3 to TRBJ2-5; a possible D gene is TRBD2 (6 bases). The germline V gene has CDR1 ENHRY and CDR2 SYGVKD. This CDR3 is built from 13 residues. V was cut by 9 bases and J by 1 base, with 12 bases left in between. The CDR3 region is CAISRGIQETQYF. As DNA, the CDR3 is TGTGCCATTTCTCGGGGGATCCAAGAGACCCAGTACTTC.

At least ten counts were recorded for this clonotype. The chain combines TRBV9 with TRBJ2-3; D might be TRBD1 or TRBD2, each matching 5 bases. V was cut by 4 bases and J by 2 bases, with 14 bases left in between. The V gene's germline CDR1 is SGDLS and CDR2 YYNGEE. This CDR3 is built from 15 residues. DNA of the CDR3: TGTGCCAGCAGCTCCCGGGACCCGTTCACAGATACGCAGTATTTT. Translating it yields CASSSRDPFTDTQYF.

This clonotype has only one observation. The junction and the germline gene differ at one end; a read error may be behind it. The V call is TRBV6-4, the J call TRBJ2-1; 9 bases are shared with TRBD2. The length of the CDR3 is 16 residues. CDR1 and CDR2 (germline): MRHNA, SNTAGT. The CDR3 loop is CASSYSTSGGGDEQFF. As DNA, the CDR3 is TGTGCCAGCAGTTACTCGACTAGCGGCGGGGGGGATGAGCAGTTCTTC.

Concerning this clonotype: A much larger clonotype is one base distant, so this may be a read error. V is TRBV2 and J is TRBJ2-7; unclear D gene. Trimming cost V 4 bases and J 5 bases, with 15 bases left between them. The CDR3 is 14 residues long. Germline loops: CDR1 SNHLY, CDR2 FYNNEI. The DNA for the CDR3 is TGTGCCAGCAGTGTTGGGGTGAATACCCACGAGCAGTACTTC. Amino acid sequence: CASSVGVNTHEQYF.

This clonotype has more than one count but fewer than ten. The rearrangement links TRBV28 to TRBJ2-7; D is perhaps TRBD1 (5 bases). Per the germline V gene, CDR1 is MDHEN and CDR2 is SYDVKM. The germline V and J ends were trimmed by 3 bases and 3 bases, with 15 bases remaining between them. This CDR3 has 15 amino acids. DNA for the CDR3: TGTGCCAGCAGTTTTGTCCAGGGTCTATACTACGAGCAGTACTTC. Translation: CASSFVQGLYYEQYF. The full variable domain, its missing parts supplied by reference TRBV28 and TRBJ2-7, is DVKVTQSSRYLVKRTGEKVFLECVQDMDHENMFWYRQDPGLGLRLIYFSYDVKMKEKGDIPEGYSVSREKKERFSLILESASTNQTSMYLCASSFVQGLYYEQYFGPGTRLTVT.

The chain couples TRBV6-1 to TRBJ1-4; D is unresolved. V was shortened by 1 base and J by 8 bases, with 14 bases between the two germline ends. This CDR3 has 15 amino acids. CDR1 is MNHNS and CDR2 is SASEGT in the germline V gene. The chain's CDR3 is CASSEDRASGEKLFF. For the CDR3, the DNA is TGTGCCAGCAGTGAAGATCGGGCCTCCGGGGAAAAACTGTTTTTT.

The V call is TRBV4-2, the J call TRBJ2-7; D possibly corresponds to TRBD1 (5 bases). The CDR3 totals 18 residues. CDR1 is LGHNA, CDR2 YNFKEQ, per germline. Trimming left V 1 base short and J 1 base short, with 20 bases between. For the CDR3, the DNA is TGTGCCAGCAGCCAAGTAGGTGCTTTTGGCAGGGATTCCTACGAGCAGTACTTC. Protein product: CASSQVGAFGRDSYEQYF.

This clonotype turned up a few times. CDR3 region: CSALEAGGDNEQFF. The CDR3 region has the DNA TGCAGTGCCCTTGAAGCGGGAGGTGACAATGAGCAGTTCTTC. The V gene is TRBV20-1, the J gene TRBJ2-1, with TRBD2 identical over 9 bases. The germline V gene encodes CDR1 DFQATT and CDR2 SNEGSKA (reference sequence). V lost 6 bases, J lost 5 bases, and 8 bases stayed unmatched. CDR3 size: 14 residues.

This clonotype appeared a few times. The chain is built from TRBV2 and TRBJ2-3; TRBD2 matches at 9 bases. V gave up 10 bases and J gave up 1 base; unmatched junction bases: 9. The CDR3 covers 15 residues. CDR1 SNHLY and CDR2 FYNNEI come from the germline V gene. DNA of the CDR3: TGTGCCACCACGCGGGGGGGCCTCGGCACAGATACGCAGTATTTT. Its protein product is CATTRGGLGTDTQYF. Full variable domain (missing parts from reference TRBV2 and TRBJ2-3): EPEVTQTPSHQVTQMGQEVILRCVPISNHLYFYWYRQILGQKVEFLVSFYNNEISEKSEIFDDQFSVERPDGSNFTLKIRSTKLEDSAMYFCATTRGGLGTDTQYFGPGTRLTVL.

This clonotype was counted at least ten times. The gene calls are TRBV6-2 or TRBV6-3 and TRBJ1-2; 7 bases are a match to TRBD1. The trim removed 6 bases at V and 2 bases at J, leaving 0 bases unmatched. There are 12 residues in the CDR3. In germline, CDR1 is MNHEY, CDR2 SVGEGT. This CDR3 is CASSRGNYGYTF. CDR3 in DNA: TGTGCCAGCAGCAGGGGGAACTATGGCTACACCTTC.

This rearrangement joins TRBV18 to TRBJ2-1; 11 bases fit TRBD2. The CDR3 loop spans 17 amino acids. The trim removed 4 bases at V and 3 bases at J, leaving 8 bases unmatched. Per germline, CDR1 KGHSH and CDR2 LQKENI. CDR3: CASSQFETSGIYNEQFF. In DNA, the CDR3 is TGTGCCAGCTCACAGTTTGAGACTAGCGGGATCTACAATGAGCAGTTCTTC. The whole variable domain, filled in from reference TRBV18 and TRBJ2-1, reads NAGVMQNPRHLVRRRGQEARLRCSPMKGHSHVYWYRQLPEEGLKFMVYLQKENIIDESGMPKERFSAEFPKEGPSILRIQQVVRGDSAAYFCASSQFETSGIYNEQFFGPGTRLTVL.

The chain joins TRBV28 to TRBJ2-2; D is undetermined. V gave up 7 bases and J gave up 5 bases, with 14 bases separating them. Germline assignment: CDR1 MDHEN and CDR2 SYDVKM. CDR3 length equals 14 residues. The CDR3 protein is CASTFRAQTGELFF. As DNA, the CDR3 is TGTGCCAGCACGTTCCGGGCCCAAACCGGGGAGCTGTTTTTT.